One sample yielded the 20 T cell receptor beta chains listed below, sequenced in a study of cytomegalovirus exposure and HLA in healthy donors (dated by TCRdb to 2017 to 2019). Libraries were made using the immunoSEQ multiplex PCR assay. For the multiplex PCR, a mixture combining 60 forward primers for TCR Vbeta segments and 13 reverse primers for TCR Jbeta segments was used. The immuneACCESS repertoire file appears here via TCRdb, limited to in-frame rearrangements. These files lack a portion of the clones; in checked studies, under half of the deficit traces to unresolved V genes, and the cause of the others is not known. This sample is represented by 150,000 to 200,000 clones; about 80% of them were singletons. The ten largest make up roughly 1.5% of the sample. Material for sequencing was PBMCs. All receptors derive from a man in his late teens or twenties in good health and CMV-seronegative.

This clone was observed a handful of times. J is TRBJ2-7 and V is TRBV18; D remains unclear. CDR1 and CDR2 (germline): KGHSH, LQKENI. This CDR3 is built from 15 residues. V lost 6 bases to trimming and J lost 0 bases, with 15 bases between them. CDR3 sequence (DNA): TGTGCCAGCTCCCCTAGACGGATTAGCTCCTACGAGCAGTACTTC. It specifies CASSPRRISSYEQYF.

This clone has just one count. The rearrangement links TRBV6-5 to TRBJ2-3; the D gene is possibly TRBD2 (6 bases). V was shortened by 2 bases and J by 3 bases, with 15 bases between the two germline ends. This CDR3 comprises 16 residues. Germline loops: CDR1 MNHEY, CDR2 SVGAGI. As DNA, the CDR3 is TGTGCCAGCAGTTACACCAGCGCTCTAGCGACAGATACGCAGTATTTT. As protein: CASSYTSALATDTQYF.

The chain employs TRBV5-1 and TRBJ1-4; the D is unclear. The germline V and J ends were trimmed by 0 bases and 0 bases, with 9 bases remaining between them. The V gene's germline CDR1 is SGHRS and CDR2 YFSETQ. This CDR3 contains 16 residues. The CDR3 region is CASSLGHSPTNEKLFF. CDR3 DNA sequence: TGCGCCAGCAGCTTGGGTCACAGTCCAACTAATGAAAAACTGTTTTTT.

The V call is TRBV5-1, the J call TRBJ2-3, with D possibly TRBD2 on 5 matching bases. The germline gives CDR1 SGHRS, CDR2 YFSETQ. Trimming stripped 0 bases from V and 6 bases from J, with 11 bases between. The CDR3 sequence is 14 residues long. The CDR3 nucleotides are TGCGCCAGCAGCTTGGTATCTAGCTGGGATACGCAGTATTTT. As protein: CASSLVSSWDTQYF.

The chain uses TRBV7-2 and TRBJ1-3; unclear D gene. The CDR3 runs 15 residues. V was cut by 2 bases and J by 3 bases, with 11 bases left in between. Looked up from germline, CDR1 is SGHTA and CDR2 is FQGNSA. For the CDR3, the DNA is TGTGCCAGCAGCTTACCCCCTTTTATTGGAAACACCATATATTTT. Protein sequence: CASSLPPFIGNTIYF. The full variable domain, in which reference TRBV7-2 and TRBJ1-3 provide the parts outside the CDR3, is GAGVSQSPSNKVTEKGKDVELRCDPISGHTALYWYRQSLGQGLEFLIYFQGNSAPDKSGLPSDRFSAERTGGSVSTLTIQRTQQEDSAVYLCASSLPPFIGNTIYFGEGSWLTVV.

This rearrangement joins TRBV7-2 to TRBJ1-1; 12 bases match TRBD1. Looked up from germline, CDR1 is SGHTA and CDR2 is FQGNSA. Trimming at V came to 5 bases and at J to 3 bases, leaving 4 bases not matched to a gene. The CDR3 has 15 amino acids. CDR3 region: CASSRRDRGHTEAFF. As DNA, the CDR3 is TGTGCCAGCAGCCGAAGGGACAGGGGGCACACTGAAGCTTTCTTT.

The chain is built from TRBV19 and TRBJ2-7, with D perhaps matching TRBD2 (6 bases). The CDR3 is 16 residues long. The V gene lost 5 bases and the J gene lost 2 bases, with 19 bases spanning the gap. The germline CDR1 and CDR2 sequences are LNHDA and SQIVND (reference sequence). The CDR3 spells CASSFGGRVNPYEQYF. CDR3 DNA: TGTGCCAGTAGTTTCGGAGGGAGAGTCAACCCCTACGAGCAGTACTTC.

J is TRBJ2-7 and V is TRBV4-3; D is perhaps TRBD1 (6 bases). Trimming took 1 base from V and 0 from J, leaving 10 bases between them. Germline V gene data show CDR1 as LGHNA and CDR2 as YSLEER. The CDR3 extends over 15 amino acids. This CDR3 reads CASSQGRTASYEQYF. The CDR3 DNA reads TGCGCCAGCAGCCAAGGCCGGACAGCCTCCTACGAGCAGTACTTC.

This chain links TRBV9 with TRBJ2-3, with 9 bases aligning to TRBD2. CDR1 is SGDLS and CDR2 is YYNGEE in the germline V gene. V gave up 3 bases and J gave up 4 bases; unmatched junction bases: 9. This CDR3 contains 16 residues. The CDR3 nucleotides are TGTGCCAGCAGCGGTAGCGGGAGTCTTAATGCAGATACGCAGTATTTT. This encodes CASSGSGSLNADTQYF.

The chain employs TRBV29-1 and TRBJ2-5; 8 bases agree with TRBD2. This CDR3 has 15 residues. CDR1 and CDR2 from the germline V gene are SQVTM and ANQGSEA. V was clipped by 5 bases and J by 5 bases; unmatched bases: 13. The CDR3 loop reads CSVPTREGPRETQYF. CDR3 bases: TGCAGCGTTCCCACCCGGGAGGGCCCTCGGGAGACCCAGTACTTC.

This clone was recorded a few times. The genes are TRBV7-2 and TRBJ1-6, with 7 bases identical to TRBD1. The CDR3 consists of 15 residues. Germline-derived CDR1 and CDR2 are SGHTA and FQGNSA. The J segment lost 10 bases and the V segment lost 0 bases, leaving 6 bases of the junction unmatched. The CDR3 bases are TGTGCCAGCAGCTTAGCGCTAGGGGGCCGATCACCCCTCCACTTT. This encodes CASSLALGGRSPLHF.

This clone was seen a handful of times. The chain carries TRBV5-1 and TRBJ1-3, with D possibly being TRBD1 (6 bases). The CDR3 is 15 residues long. Trimming cost V 1 base and J 3 bases, with 11 bases left between them. Germline CDR1 is SGHRS and CDR2 is YFSETQ. The CDR3 loop is CASSLQGTGGNTIYF. CDR3 DNA sequence: TGCGCCAGCAGCTTGCAGGGGACGGGTGGAAACACCATATATTTT. The entire variable domain, with the rest obtained from reference TRBV5-1 and TRBJ1-3, is as follows: KAGVTQTPRYLIKTRGQQVTLSCSPISGHRSVSWYQQTPGQGLQFLFEYFSETQRNKGNFPGRFSGRQFSNSRSEMNVSTLELGDSALYLCASSLQGTGGNTIYFGEGSWLTVV.

This clone was detected once. Compared with germline, one end of the junction differs, possibly owing to a read error. The rearrangement uses TRBV7-9 and TRBJ1-2, with TRBD1 identical over 7 bases. CDR3 length: 15 amino acids. Germline lookup yields CDR1 SEHNR and CDR2 FQNEAQ (reference sequence). This chain's CDR3 is CSSSFSVGTDYGYTF. The CDR3 DNA follows: TGTTCCAGCAGCTTTTCAGTTGGGACAGACTATGGCTACACCTTC.

V and J are TRBV6-4 and TRBJ2-7, with 8 bases matching TRBD2. The V and J ends lost 7 bases and 10 bases, in that order; junction bases with no gene match: 15. CDR3 size: 14 residues. The germline V gene has CDR1 MRHNA and CDR2 SNTAGT. CDR3 sequence reads: CASTPRDGGRIQYF. The CDR3 DNA reads TGTGCCAGCACCCCCCGGGATGGCGGGAGGATCCAGTACTTC.

The gene calls are TRBV30 and TRBJ2-7, with 7 bases matching TRBD2. V dropped 8 bases and J dropped 6; count of bases not matched to a gene: 7. This CDR3 is built from 11 residues. From germline, CDR1 is GTSNPN and CDR2 SVGIG (reference sequence). CDR3 nucleotides: TGTGCCCTGGGGGGGGGTAGCGAGCAGTACTTC. This codes for CALGGGSEQYF.

This chain links TRBV9 with TRBJ2-5; D not certain. This CDR3 has 16 amino acids. Germline lookup yields CDR1 SGDLS and CDR2 YYNGEE. V lost 4 bases and J lost 2, with 18 bases in between. Written as DNA, the CDR3 is TGTGCCAGCAGCTTTAACCCCGACACCATTCAAGAGACCCAGTACTTC. The encoded protein is CASSFNPDTIQETQYF.

This clone is a singleton in its sample. The chain is built from TRBV10-3 and TRBJ2-7, with D tentatively TRBD1 (5 bases). The V gene lost 0 bases and the J gene lost 0 bases, with 18 bases spanning the gap. Per the germline V gene, CDR1 is ENHRY and CDR2 is SYGVKD. The CDR3 consists of 18 residues. In DNA form, the CDR3 reads TGTGCCATCAGTGAGTCCCAGTACAGGAATCCGAGCTCCTACGAGCAGTACTTC. Protein: CAISESQYRNPSSYEQYF.

V is TRBV12-2 and J is TRBJ2-1; the listed D gene, TRBD2, was not tested against the DNA. TRBV12-2 is a recognized pseudogene. There are 20 residues in the CDR3. CDR3 protein: CASRPRPRLAGASSYNEQFF. CDR3 nucleotides: TGTGCAAGTCGCCCCAGGCCCAGGCTAGCGGGGGCGAGCTCCTACAATGAGCAGTTCTTC.

The chain has TRBV18 and TRBJ2-3; D is unresolved. Germline CDR1 is KGHSH and CDR2 is LQKENI. The CDR3 is made up of 16 amino acids. V lost 2 bases and J lost 0, with 12 bases in between. In DNA, the CDR3 is TGTGCCAGCTCACCATCGCGGAGCCTTAGCACAGATACGCAGTATTTT. This sequence encodes CASSPSRSLSTDTQYF.

This clone is a singleton in its sample. This sequence joins TRBV5-1 and TRBJ2-7; 10 nucleotides line up with TRBD2. CDR3 length: 15 residues. CDR1 is SGHRS, CDR2 YFSETQ, per germline. V dropped 3 bases and J dropped 7; count of bases not matched to a gene: 10. The chain's CDR3 is CASSWTSGAVGEQYF. DNA for the CDR3: TGCGCCAGCAGCTGGACTAGCGGAGCCGTGGGGGAGCAGTACTTC.